The rows below give T cell receptor beta chains drawn from one sample of a study of CD8 T cells in Susac syndrome. TCRdb recomputed calls from the immunoSEQ multiplex PCR reads with MiXCR, one row per CDR3 protein. The sample yields 95,000 to 150,000 distinct CDR3 sequences, over 85% seen once. Sequencing used CD4+ T cells from PBMCs. The source of these receptors is a human donor in good health. Both conserved end residues are trimmed from each CDR3. A D gene is named only where the DNA matches it firmly. Clone size is given for some rows only: seen once, a few or many times, or a class if the clone is expanded.

j_gene,abundance,v_gene,d_gene,CDR3aa
TRBJ1-1,.,TRBV19,.,ASSEVAESEAF
TRBJ2-7,.,TRBV7-9,.,ASSPGTGTYEQY
TRBJ2-3,.,TRBV6-5,.,ASSYMDSYYSTDTQY
TRBJ1-5,once,TRBV2,TRBD1,ASGSTDRENQPQH
TRBJ2-2,.,TRBV6-4,.,ASSDSLNTGELF
TRBJ2-7,.,TRBV29-1,TRBD2,SIYLAGVTYEQY
TRBJ2-3,few,TRBV7-2,.,ASSLGATDTQY
TRBJ2-7,few,TRBV12-3/TRBV12-4,TRBD1,ASSLGTGRHEQY
TRBJ1-2,.,TRBV30,.,AWSVTEGGYT
TRBJ1-1,.,TRBV3-1,.,ASSRRPANTEAF
TRBJ1-2,.,TRBV3-1,.,ASSQDTQGTYGYT
TRBJ2-7,.,TRBV18,TRBD2,ASSPPASGISYEQY
TRBJ2-7,.,TRBV11-2,.,AIGLSHEQY
TRBJ2-4,once,TRBV7-8,.,ASSLVEDGLFKNIQY
TRBJ2-7,.,TRBV29-1,TRBD1,SGRDRGYEQY
TRBJ2-3,.,TRBV2,.,ASSVTAGDTQY
TRBJ1-6,once,TRBV7-8,.,ASRAWVDSNSPLH
TRBJ2-5,.,TRBV20-1,.,SARPWVVQETQY
TRBJ1-2,.,TRBV29-1,.,SVGGTDGYT
TRBJ1-5,.,TRBV6-2/TRBV6-3,.,ASSYPDRNQPQH
TRBJ1-1,.,TRBV5-1,.,ASSLGAPRGTEAF
TRBJ1-1,.,TRBV20-1,.,SARGGDTEAF
TRBJ1-3,.,TRBV11-1,TRBD1,ASSPTHGQGGLVSGNTIY
TRBJ2-2,.,TRBV7-8,TRBD2,ASSLDKTSAGGELF
TRBJ2-7,once,TRBV5-1,TRBD2,ASNPSGGGSRHEQY
TRBJ2-5,once,TRBV5-1,.,ASSPLLGRSETQY
TRBJ2-3,.,TRBV6-2/TRBV6-3,TRBD2,ASSHDGRRRTDTQY